The rows below give T cell receptor beta chains drawn from one sample of a study of technical replicates of blood from a few donors. The assay was immunoSEQ multiplex PCR, and TCRdb's table has in-frame clones only and misses some. The profile covers tens of thousands of clones, with around 88% appearing a single time and approximately 4.8% taken by the ten largest. The source material was PBMCs. The receptors stem from a human donor in good health. Some clones in this sample may be carry-over from other donors' samples. Each CDR3 is given with its conserved first and last residue. D genes are given only for firm matches. A clone size is listed for some rows: how often the clone was seen (once, few, many), or a class if it is expanded.

cdr3_aa cdr3_nt j_call clone_size v_call d_call
CASSSAGEVGTQYF TGTGCCAGCAGTTCAGCGGGAGAAGTCGGGACCCAGTACTTC TRBJ2-5 NA TRBV28 TRBD2
CASSEGTLPGTDTQYF TGTGCCAGCAGTGAGGGCACGTTGCCGGGCACAGATACGCAGTATTTT TRBJ2-3 NA TRBV2 NA
CASSYGSGGREQFF TGTGCCAGCAGTTACGGTAGCGGGGGAAGAGAGCAGTTCTTC TRBJ2-1 NA TRBV6-5 TRBD2
CATAGDTDTQYF TGTGCCACAGCGGGTGACACAGATACGCAGTATTTT TRBJ2-3 NA TRBV7-9 NA
CAISEWGDQPQHF TGTGCCATCAGTGAGTGGGGAGATCAGCCCCAGCATTTT TRBJ1-5 NA TRBV10-3 NA
CASSFRGSYEQYF TGTGCCAGCAGCTTTCGGGGCTCCTACGAGCAGTACTTC TRBJ2-7 NA TRBV5-6 NA
CASGLASTDTQYF TGTGCTAGTGGTTTGGCTAGCACAGATACGCAGTATTTT TRBJ2-3 NA TRBV12-5 NA
CASSLTGFSNQPQHF TGTGCCAGTAGTTTAACAGGATTTAGCAATCAGCCCCAGCATTTT TRBJ1-5 NA TRBV19 NA
CASSSVREPLSYEQYF TGTGCCAGCAGCTCGGTCCGGGAGCCTCTCTCCTACGAGCAGTACTTC TRBJ2-7 NA TRBV11-2 NA
CASSPTVSLSYEQYF TGTGCCAGCAGCCCCACAGTCTCCCTCTCCTACGAGCAGTACTTC TRBJ2-7 NA TRBV7-8 NA
CASSEGTAGEKLFF TGTGCCAGCAGTGAGGGGACAGCGGGTGAAAAACTGTTTTTT TRBJ1-4 NA TRBV2 TRBD1
CASSIGQGGNQPQHF TGTGCCAGTAGTATAGGACAGGGTGGCAATCAGCCCCAGCATTTT TRBJ1-5 NA TRBV19 TRBD1
CASSLWTGRGEQYF TGTGCCAGCAGCTTGTGGACAGGGAGAGGCGAGCAGTACTTC TRBJ2-7 NA TRBV5-4 TRBD1
CASSVADRGYGYTF TGTGCCAGCAGCGTCGCTGACAGGGGGTATGGCTACACCTTC TRBJ1-2 NA TRBV9 TRBD1
CASSPSSALAEQFF TGTGCCAGCAGCCCATCTAGCGCGCTGGCTGAGCAGTTCTTC TRBJ2-1 NA TRBV7-3 NA
CASSGNRNIYSNQPQHF TGTGCCAGCAGTGGCAACAGGAATATCTATAGCAATCAGCCCCAGCATTTT TRBJ1-5 NA TRBV2 NA
CASSPPRGLQYF TGTGCCAGCAGCCCCCCGCGGGGTCTGCAGTATTTT TRBJ2-3 NA TRBV13 NA
CASSGSTGMANTIYF TGTGCCAGCAGCGGATCGACAGGGATGGCAAACACCATATATTTT TRBJ1-3 NA TRBV5-4 TRBD1
CASSQAGRTYNSPLHF TGCGCCAGCAGCCAAGCTGGGAGGACCTATAATTCACCCCTCCACTTT TRBJ1-6 NA TRBV4-3 NA
CASSPPGSYEQYF TGTGCCAGCTCACCACCGGGCAGTTACGAGCAGTACTTC TRBJ2-7 NA TRBV18 NA
CASSSAGGYNEQFF TGCGCCAGCAGCTCGGCGGGAGGATACAATGAGCAGTTCTTC TRBJ2-1 medium-sized TRBV5-1 TRBD2
CASSHGTSMAKNIQYF TGTGCCAGCAGCCATGGGACTAGCATGGCCAAAAACATTCAGTACTTC TRBJ2-4 NA TRBV4-2 TRBD2
CASSSRGSNYGYTF TGCGCCAGCAGCTCCAGGGGCTCTAACTATGGCTACACCTTC TRBJ1-2 few TRBV5-1 NA
CASSLIAGGPLNEQFF TGTGCCAGCAGCTTAATAGCGGGGGGGCCCTTAAATGAGCAGTTCTTC TRBJ2-1 NA TRBV7-3 TRBD2
CASRTSGGGPHEQFF TGTGCCAGCAGGACTAGCGGGGGGGGTCCGCATGAGCAGTTCTTC TRBJ2-1 NA TRBV6-5 TRBD2
CASSWEGNANTGELFF TGCGCCAGCAGCTGGGAGGGCAATGCGAACACCGGGGAGCTGTTTTTT TRBJ2-2 NA TRBV5-1 TRBD2
CASSVQGEAEKLFF TGTGCCAGCAGCGTACAGGGTGAGGCTGAAAAACTGTTTTTT TRBJ1-4 NA TRBV5-4 NA
CASSRGRVVEGTEAFF TGTGCCAGCAGCCGAGGGAGGGTAGTGGAGGGCACTGAAGCTTTCTTT TRBJ1-1 NA TRBV7-9 NA
CASSPSRGRTDTQYF TGTGCCAGCAGCCCGAGTAGAGGAAGGACAGATACGCAGTATTTT TRBJ2-3 NA TRBV7-9 NA